These T cell receptor beta chains were read from a single sample in a study of regulatory T cells in long-lasting Graves disease. A single record per CDR3 protein comes from TCRdb applying MiXCR to the multiplex PCR reads. The data hold over 400,000 distinct CDR3 sequences, with 14% observed a single time. Separately, the same data were catalogued under a study of T cells in Graves' hyperthyroidism and ophthalmopathy.

The source material was peripheral blood mononuclear cells (PBMCs), sampled at new diagnosis, from a patient treated with antithyroid drugs. The receptor source for this set is a woman aged 50 to 60 with Graves disease. Each CDR3 is given with its conserved first and last residue. Fields, in order: CDR3 length, D gene, J gene, clone size, V gene, CDR3 protein, CDR3 DNA. The D gene is left open where the match is weak. Expanded clones are given a class, and other clones once, few, many or no size at all.

15,NA,TRBJ1-2,many,TRBV2,CASSQGRSVIYGYTF,TGTGCCAGCAGCCAGGGGCGGAGTGTGATCTATGGCTACACCTTC
13,NA,TRBJ2-3,NA,TRBV29-1,CSVEWTLTDTQYF,TGCAGCGTTGAATGGACTCTAACAGATACGCAGTATTTT
13,NA,TRBJ2-1,NA,TRBV19,CASSMIGYNEQFF,TGTGCCAGTAGTATGATCGGTTACAATGAGCAGTTCTTC
12,NA,TRBJ2-2,NA,TRBV30,CAWGKGTGELFF,TGTGCCTGGGGAAAAGGGACCGGGGAGCTGTTTTTT
16,NA,TRBJ1-6,NA,TRBV27,CASSFEFSSYNSPLHF,TGTGCCAGCAGTTTCGAGTTCAGCTCCTATAATTCACCCCTCCACTTT
13,NA,TRBJ1-4,NA,TRBV7-6,CASSSIPHEKLFF,TGTGCCAGCAGCTCCATACCCCATGAAAAACTGTTTTTT
13,NA,TRBJ1-4,few,TRBV29-1,CSVDGGRGEKLFF,TGCAGCGTTGACGGGGGGAGGGGTGAAAAACTGTTTTTT
15,NA,TRBJ2-2,many,TRBV11-1,CASSNRGANTGELFF,TGTGCCAGCAGCAATAGGGGGGCGAACACCGGGGAGCTGTTTTTT
14,NA,TRBJ1-1,many,TRBV30,CAWRARRGITEAFF,TGTGCCTGGAGAGCGCGTCGGGGCATCACTGAAGCTTTCTTT
12,NA,TRBJ1-2,many,TRBV24-1,CATSVRGDGYTF,TGTGCCACCAGTGTCCGCGGTGATGGCTACACCTTC
13,NA,TRBJ2-1,many,TRBV4-1,CASSPVKGDEQFF,TGCGCCAGCAGCCCAGTTAAGGGGGATGAGCAGTTCTTC
10,NA,TRBJ2-1,few,TRBV30,CAWSQGEQFF,TGTGCCTGGAGTCAGGGGGAGCAGTTCTTC
14,TRBD2,TRBJ2-1,NA,TRBV4-2,CASRAGLVPTEQFF,TGTGCCAGCCGAGCTGGACTAGTTCCTACGGAGCAGTTCTTC
14,NA,TRBJ2-7,NA,TRBV6-2/TRBV6-3,CASRTPGPSYEQYF,TGTGCCAGCAGGACACCGGGACCTTCCTACGAGCAGTACTTC
14,TRBD2,TRBJ2-7,few,TRBV9,CASSPGLQNYEQYF,TGTGCCAGCAGCCCGGGACTACAAAACTACGAGCAGTACTTC
15,NA,TRBJ1-2,many,TRBV6-5,CASSYSTQGPYGYTF,TGTGCCAGCAGTTACTCGACACAGGGACCATATGGCTACACCTTC
13,NA,TRBJ1-2,NA,TRBV24-1,CATSEAGGYGYTF,TGTGCCACCAGTGAGGCGGGCGGCTATGGCTACACCTTC
15,TRBD2,TRBJ2-2,many,TRBV7-2,CASSQAGPNTGELFF,TGTGCCAGCAGTCAAGCGGGGCCAAACACCGGGGAGCTGTTTTTT
14,NA,TRBJ2-5,many,TRBV10-3,CAISASGSGETQYF,TGTGCCATCAGTGCTTCAGGGAGTGGAGAGACCCAGTACTTC
14,TRBD1,TRBJ2-5,NA,TRBV29-1,CSVGFGTGVETQYF,TGCAGCGTTGGTTTTGGGACAGGGGTTGAGACCCAGTACTTC